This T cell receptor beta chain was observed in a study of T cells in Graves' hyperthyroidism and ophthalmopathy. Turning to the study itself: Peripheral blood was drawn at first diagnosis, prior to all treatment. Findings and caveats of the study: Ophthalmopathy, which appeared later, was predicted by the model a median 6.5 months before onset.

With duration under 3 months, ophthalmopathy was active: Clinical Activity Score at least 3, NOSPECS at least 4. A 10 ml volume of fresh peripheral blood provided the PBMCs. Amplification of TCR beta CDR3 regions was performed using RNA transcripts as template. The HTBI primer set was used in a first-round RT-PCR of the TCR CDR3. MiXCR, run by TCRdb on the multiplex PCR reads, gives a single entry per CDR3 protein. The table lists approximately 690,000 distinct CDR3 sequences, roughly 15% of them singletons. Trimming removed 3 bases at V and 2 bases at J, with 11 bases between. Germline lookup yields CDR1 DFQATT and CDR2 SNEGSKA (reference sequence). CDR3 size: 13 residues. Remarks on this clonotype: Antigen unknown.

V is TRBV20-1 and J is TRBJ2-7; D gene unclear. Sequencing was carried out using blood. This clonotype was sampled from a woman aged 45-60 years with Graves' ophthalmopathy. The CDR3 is CSARDAFAYEQYF. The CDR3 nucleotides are TGCAGTGCTAGGGACGCTTTCGCCTACGAGCAGTACTTC.